The rows below give T cell receptor beta chains drawn from one sample of a study of blood T cell repertoires in COVID-19. Measured with immunoSEQ multiplex PCR; TCRdb has only the in-frame clones, and not every one. The sample carries approximately 220,000 clones, roughly 80% recorded once. The sample comprised peripheral blood. The receptor set was obtained from a woman aged 80 or over with acute or convalescent COVID-19. Each CDR3 is given with its conserved first and last residue. Each record gives: V gene, clone size, D gene, J gene, CDR3 DNA, CDR3 protein. D genes are given only for firm matches. The size of a clone is reported for some rows only, either as once, few or many, or as a class for expanded clones.

>TRBV29-1|.|.|TRBJ1-2
TGCAGCGTCGTCAGAGAGGCGCCGGAGGGGAACACCTTC
CSVVREAPEGNTF
>TRBV4-2|.|.|TRBJ2-7
TGTGCCAGCAGCCAAGACAGGGAAGTCTCCGAGCAGTACTTC
CASSQDREVSEQYF
>TRBV28|once|.|TRBJ1-1
TGTGCCAGCCCCCGATCAGGGGAGCGGACTGAAGCTTTCTTT
CASPRSGERTEAFF
>TRBV6-6|once|.|TRBJ1-3
TGTGCCAGCAGTCGATCCGCGGGGGAAGGAAACACCATATATTTT
CASSRSAGEGNTIYF
>TRBV5-5|once|.|TRBJ2-3
TGTGCCAGCAGCTTGGAGGGGGTAGCGAGCACAGATACGCAGTATTTT
CASSLEGVASTDTQYF
>TRBV9|.|TRBD2|TRBJ2-5
TGTGCCAGCAGCGTAACTGGAGCGGGGCTAGAGACCCAGTACTTC
CASSVTGAGLETQYF
>TRBV7-2|.|TRBD1|TRBJ1-5
TGTGCCAGCAGCCTCACAGGGGATAGCAATCAGCCCCAGCATTTT
CASSLTGDSNQPQHF
>TRBV19|.|TRBD2|TRBJ2-5
TGTGCCAGTAGTCGGTACCTCGGGACTAGCGGAAAAGAGACCCAGTACTTC
CASSRYLGTSGKETQYF
>TRBV4-2|.|TRBD2|TRBJ2-1
TGTGCCAGCAGCCAAGATCATCTAGCGGGAGGAATCCGCGACAATGAGCAGTTCTTC
CASSQDHLAGGIRDNEQFF
>TRBV7-6|.|.|TRBJ1-6
TGTGCCAGCAGCCCCGCAGGCTATAATTCACCCCTCCACTTT
CASSPAGYNSPLHF
>TRBV18|.|.|TRBJ2-2
TGTGCCAGCTCCCCTACTAGCGGGGAGCTGTTTTTT
CASSPTSGELFF
>TRBV19|.|TRBD1|TRBJ2-7
TGTGCCAGTAGTACCGGACAGGGGAGTTACGAGCAGTACTTC
CASSTGQGSYEQYF
>TRBV6-2/TRBV6-3|.|.|TRBJ1-1
TGTGCCAGCAGTTACACCGGGGAGGGGACTGAAGCTTTCTTT
CASSYTGEGTEAFF
>TRBV27|few|.|TRBJ2-7
TGTGCCAGCTTCTCTTCTTCCTACGAGCAGTACTTC
CASFSSSYEQYF
>TRBV5-1|.|.|TRBJ2-2
TGCGCCAGCAGCTCTGAAAAGCCCGCGAACACCGGGGAGCTGTTTTTT
CASSSEKPANTGELFF
>TRBV19|.|TRBD1|TRBJ1-3
TGTGCCAGTAGTATCCGGGACAGTAGAAACACCATATATTTT
CASSIRDSRNTIYF
>TRBV28|.|TRBD2|TRBJ2-1
TGTGCCAGCAGTTTGTGGACTAGCGGGAGTCCCGGGGGCAATGAGCAGTTCTTC
CASSLWTSGSPGGNEQFF
>TRBV5-8|.|TRBD2|TRBJ2-7
TGTGCCAGCAGCGAACTAGCGGGGGCCACCTACGAGCAGTACTTC
CASSELAGATYEQYF
>TRBV7-3|.|.|TRBJ2-2
TGTGCCAGCAGCTCGCTCACAGGGACGACCGGGGAGCTGTTTTTT
CASSSLTGTTGELFF
>TRBV28|.|TRBD1|TRBJ2-1
TGTGCCAGCAGTCCAACCGGGACAGGGGGCTACAATGAGCAGTTCTTC
CASSPTGTGGYNEQFF
>TRBV19|.|.|TRBJ2-2
TGTGCCAGTAGTTCCCCCTTGGGGGGATACACCGGGGAGCTGTTTTTT
CASSSPLGGYTGELFF
>TRBV30|.|.|TRBJ2-7
TGTGCCTGGAGTCGGGCGGGATTGTGGTACGAGCAGTACTTC
CAWSRAGLWYEQYF
>TRBV18|.|TRBD1|TRBJ1-5
TGTGCCAGCTCACCACCCCGGACAGGGGGCGCGGGACAGCCCCAGCATTTT
CASSPPRTGGAGQPQHF
>TRBV7-3|.|TRBD1|TRBJ2-3
TGTGCCAGCAGCTTGACAGGGATCCCCTCACAGAGCCCTACGCAGTATTTT
CASSLTGIPSQSPTQYF
>TRBV4-2|once|TRBD2|TRBJ2-1
TGTGCCAGCAGCCAAGGGACTAGCGGCTACAATGAGCAGTTCTTC
CASSQGTSGYNEQFF
>TRBV19|.|.|TRBJ1-5
TGTGCCAGTAGTATTGGGCCCGGGGGAAATCAGCCCCAGCATTTT
CASSIGPGGNQPQHF
>TRBV18|.|.|TRBJ2-3
TGTGCCAGCTCACCCCAGCAGGGGGGTAGCACAGATACGCAGTATTTT
CASSPQQGGSTDTQYF
>TRBV9|.|TRBD1|TRBJ2-5
TGTGCCAGCAGCCCCGGCCGGAGACAGGGGGCTCAGGAGACCCAGTACTTC
CASSPGRRQGAQETQYF
>TRBV5-4|.|TRBD2|TRBJ2-1
TGTGCCAGCACCCCCCGAGCGGGGGAGCAGTTCTTC
CASTPRAGEQFF
>TRBV7-2|.|TRBD2|TRBJ2-1
TGTGCCAGCAGCTTAGGGGTAGCGGGAGTGCATGAGCAGTTCTTC
CASSLGVAGVHEQFF
>TRBV28|.|.|TRBJ2-7
TGTGCCAGCAGTTCACTGAGCGAGCAGTACTTC
CASSSLSEQYF
>TRBV5-6|.|.|TRBJ2-5
TGTGCCAGCAGCTTGGGGCTCCAGACCCAGTACTTC
CASSLGLQTQYF
>TRBV15|.|TRBD2|TRBJ2-3
TGTGCCACCAGCAGATCGAGGGAGGGCGCGAGCACAGATACGCAGTATTTT
CATSRSREGASTDTQYF
>TRBV19|.|TRBD2|TRBJ2-7
TGTGCCAGTAGAAGACAGGGGCTAGCGGGAGGCGACGAGCAGTACTTC
CASRRQGLAGGDEQYF